Presented here are 21 T cell receptor beta chains from one specimen sequenced in a study of cytomegalovirus exposure and HLA in healthy donors. Primers: 60 Vbeta forward and 13 Jbeta reverse. Method: immunoSEQ multiplex PCR; TCRdb's copy keeps in-frame clones and lacks some. Of 75,000 to 90,000 clones in the sample, about three quarters were seen once. The specimen sequenced was PBMCs. The receptors were sampled from a woman between 35 and 50 years old in good health and CMV-seropositive.

The V and J genes are TRBV28 and TRBJ2-7; tentatively, D is TRBD1 (6 bases). Trimming took 8 bases from V and 3 from J, leaving 14 bases between them. Germline V lookup: CDR1 MDHEN, CDR2 SYDVKM. The CDR3 length is 13 residues. The CDR3 is CASSTGTSYEQYF. In nucleotides, the CDR3 is TGTGCCAGCTCGACCGGGACAAGCTACGAGCAGTACTTC.

This chain joins TRBV28 and TRBJ2-5; 7 bases are shared with TRBD1. The ends lost 2 bases at V and 9 bases at J; junction bases unmatched: 6. The CDR3 length is 13 residues. CDR1 is MDHEN, CDR2 SYDVKM, per germline. This CDR3 is CASSLQDREPQYF. In DNA form, the CDR3 reads TGTGCCAGCAGTTTACAAGACAGGGAACCCCAGTACTTC.

There are a few counts of this clone. Here the CDR3 DNA reads TGCGCCAGCAGCTGGAAGGGGGGGGGCACAGATACGCAGTATTTT. Translation: CASSWKGGGTDTQYF. The V call is TRBV5-1, the J call TRBJ2-3; a possible D gene is TRBD2 (7 bases). V was clipped by 3 bases and J by 1 base, with 12 bases between them. The CDR3 has 15 residues. CDR1 is SGHRS, CDR2 YFSETQ, per germline.

The CDR3 sequence is CACSGTATGELFF. The CDR3 coding sequence is TGTGCCTGTTCCGGGACAGCCACCGGGGAGCTGTTTTTT. J is TRBJ2-2 and V is TRBV30, with 7 nucleotides matching TRBD1. This CDR3 comprises 13 residues. After removal of 6 bases from V and 4 bases from J, the junction contained 5 bases not matched to a gene. Per the germline V gene, CDR1 is GTSNPN and CDR2 is SVGIG (reference sequence).

This clone was recorded a few times. The chain has TRBV28 and TRBJ1-3, with no clear D. Germline values: CDR1 MDHEN, CDR2 SYDVKM. V was shortened by 7 bases and J by 0 bases, with 19 bases between the two germline ends. The CDR3 sequence is 17 residues long. The CDR3 protein is CASTRGGSAFSGNTIYF. CDR3 DNA sequence: TGTGCCAGCACCCGAGGAGGGTCAGCCTTCTCTGGAAACACCATATATTTT.

The chain carries TRBV4-1 and TRBJ1-2, with 9 nucleotides matching TRBD1. This CDR3 contains 17 residues. With 4 bases clipped from V and 0 bases from J, the junction kept 9 bases outside the gene matches. Germline V gives CDR1 MGHRA, CDR2 YSYEKL. The DNA of the CDR3 is TGCGCCAGCAGCCCGGGACAGGGCCTGGAAGCTAACTATGGCTACACCTTC. Amino acids: CASSPGQGLEANYGYTF.

Comments on this clone: The junction and the germline gene differ at one end; a read error may be behind it. This sequence joins TRBV30 and TRBJ1-2; TRBD1 is a possible D gene (5 bases). CDR1 and CDR2 from the germline V gene are GTSNPN and SVGIG (reference sequence). This CDR3 has 14 amino acids. This CDR3 reads CAWRYLDSNYGYPF. The CDR3, as DNA: TGTGCCTGGAGATACCTAGACAGTAACTATGGCTACCCCTTC.

The V and J genes are TRBV6-6 and TRBJ1-1, with TRBD1 matching 7 bases. The CDR3 consists of 13 residues. Germline loops: CDR1 MNHNY, CDR2 SVGAGI (reference sequence). J lost 6 bases, V lost 4 bases, and 5 bases had no gene match. The CDR3 DNA reads as TGTGCCAGCAGTTTGACAGGGTTCGCTGAAGCTTTCTTT. It codes for CASSLTGFAEAFF.

The chain couples TRBV19 to TRBJ1-4; D is ambiguous. The CDR3 totals 15 residues. Germline-derived CDR1 and CDR2 are LNHDA and SQIVND (reference sequence). The V and J ends lost 4 bases and 4 bases respectively, with 13 bases between them. The CDR3 sequence is CASSTHRPVNEKLFF. CDR3 DNA: TGTGCCAGTAGTACCCACAGACCTGTTAATGAAAAACTGTTTTTT.

This sequence joins TRBV28 and TRBJ1-5; D gene unclear. In germline, CDR1 is MDHEN, CDR2 SYDVKM. The V gene lost 7 bases and the J gene lost 1 base, with 17 bases spanning the gap. The CDR3 contains 16 residues. CDR3 residues: CASTHGGRASNQPQHF. In DNA form, the CDR3 reads TGTGCCAGCACCCATGGAGGGAGGGCAAGCAATCAGCCCCAGCATTTT.

This rearrangement joins TRBV29-1 to TRBJ1-2; D may be TRBD1 (5 bases). The CDR3 consists of 12 residues. CDR1 and CDR2 (germline): SQVTM, ANQGSEA. The germline V and J ends were trimmed by 7 bases and 4 bases, with 13 bases remaining between them. The CDR3 spells CSGSEGSYGYTF. CDR3 DNA sequence: TGCAGCGGTTCGGAGGGGAGCTATGGCTACACCTTC.

This clone was observed once. The chain joins TRBV29-1 to TRBJ1-2; 7 bases agree with TRBD1. The CDR3 is 16 amino acids. The germline V gene has CDR1 SQVTM and CDR2 ANQGSEA. V was pared by 4 bases and J by 8 bases, with 19 bases of the junction left unmatched. CDR3 nucleotide sequence: TGCAGCGTTGTGGGATTGGGGATAGGGGGCGCGGAAGGCTACACCTTC. This translates into CSVVGLGIGGAEGYTF.

This chain links TRBV7-8 with TRBJ2-7; 10 nucleotides agree with TRBD2. The CDR3 runs 16 residues. From germline, CDR1 is SGHVS and CDR2 FQNEAQ. Trimming at V came to 4 bases and at J to 2 bases, leaving 8 bases not matched to a gene. CDR3 sequence: CASSSVAGGSAYEQYF. The CDR3 nucleotides read TGTGCCAGCAGCTCAGTAGCGGGAGGTTCGGCCTACGAGCAGTACTTC. The complete variable domain, with remaining parts taken from reference TRBV7-8 and TRBJ2-7, reads GAGVSQSPRYKVAKRGQDVALRCDPISGHVSLFWYQQALGQGPEFLTYFQNEAQLDKSGLPSDRFFAERPEGSVSTLKIQRTQQEDSAVYLCASSSVAGGSAYEQYFGPGTRLTVT.

This clone came up once. CDR3 bases: TGTGCCAGCAGTGTCGGGGGTGAGCGTCAGCCCCAGCATTTT. Translation: CASSVGGERQPQHF. The chain has TRBV6-1 and TRBJ1-5, with D possibly being TRBD1 (5 bases). The CDR3 loop spans 14 amino acids. Trimming stripped 4 bases from V and 6 bases from J, with 13 bases between. CDR1 MNHNS and CDR2 SASEGT come from the germline V gene.

The chain has TRBV5-1 and TRBJ2-5; 13 bases fit TRBD2. The germline gives CDR1 SGHRS, CDR2 YFSETQ. The CDR3 length is 15 residues. With 5 bases clipped from V and 5 bases from J, the junction kept 6 bases outside the gene matches. The CDR3 sequence: CASRELAGGPETQYF. The CDR3 region has the DNA TGCGCCAGCAGGGAACTAGCGGGAGGGCCGGAGACCCAGTACTTC. The full variable domain, rest sourced from reference TRBV5-1 and TRBJ2-5, is KAGVTQTPRYLIKTRGQQVTLSCSPISGHRSVSWYQQTPGQGLQFLFEYFSETQRNKGNFPGRFSGRQFSNSRSEMNVSTLELGDSALYLCASRELAGGPETQYFGPGTRLLVL.

The chain combines TRBV29-1 with TRBJ2-7; 7 nucleotides agree with TRBD1. Germline values: CDR1 SQVTM, CDR2 ANQGSEA. CDR3 length: 15 amino acids. The ends lost 5 bases at V and 7 bases at J; junction bases unmatched: 17. DNA for the CDR3: TGCAGCGTTTCTTCCTCAGGGGGACCCTCTCTGGAGCAGTACTTC. The encoded protein is CSVSSSGGPSLEQYF.

V usage is TRBV30 and J usage is TRBJ2-5; 9 bases line up with TRBD2. V lost 0 bases to trimming and J lost 6 bases; unmatched junction nucleotides: 8. This CDR3 region has 15 residues. The germline gives CDR1 GTSNPN, CDR2 SVGIG (reference sequence). The CDR3 DNA reads as TGTGCCTGGAGTGTTTCAGGCCTAGCGGGGCAGACCCAGTACTTC. Its protein is CAWSVSGLAGQTQYF.

The chain is built from TRBV6-1 and TRBJ1-1; D is unclear. V lost 0 bases, J lost 1 base, and 12 bases lay in between. The length of the CDR3 is 16 residues. The V gene's germline CDR1 is MNHNS and CDR2 SASEGT. This CDR3 reads CASSEASSSANTEAFF. The CDR3 DNA is TGTGCCAGCAGTGAAGCAAGTAGTTCCGCGAACACTGAAGCTTTCTTT.

This clone was detected only a few times. Here the CDR3 reads CASSLEVGREIEKLFF. CDR3 DNA sequence: TGTGCCAGCAGCTTAGAAGTTGGGCGGGAGATTGAAAAACTGTTTTTT. The chain recombines TRBV7-9 with TRBJ1-4, with D unresolved. Trimming cost V 1 base and J 7 bases, with 16 bases left between them. Germline CDR1 SEHNR, CDR2 FQNEAQ (reference sequence). The CDR3 contains 16 residues.

This rearrangement joins TRBV5-6 to TRBJ1-1; TRBD1 might be the D (6 bases). The V gene's germline CDR1 is SGHDT and CDR2 YYEEEE. With 3 bases removed from V and 4 bases from J, the gap between germline ends came to 16 bases. This CDR3 is 15 amino acids long. The CDR3 nucleotides are TGTGCCAGCAGCTCACGCGGGGGGGGCCTCACTGAAGCTTTCTTT. Its protein product is CASSSRGGGLTEAFF.

The J gene is TRBJ2-7, the V gene TRBV5-1; 9 bases line up with TRBD1. CDR3 size: 14 residues. V shed 0 bases, J shed 6 bases, and the junction held 4 bases outside the gene matches. Germline CDR1 is SGHRS and CDR2 is YFSETQ. CDR3 sequence (DNA): TGCGCCAGCAGCTTGGTTACAGGGGGCTCCGAGCAGTACTTC. Protein sequence: CASSLVTGGSEQYF.